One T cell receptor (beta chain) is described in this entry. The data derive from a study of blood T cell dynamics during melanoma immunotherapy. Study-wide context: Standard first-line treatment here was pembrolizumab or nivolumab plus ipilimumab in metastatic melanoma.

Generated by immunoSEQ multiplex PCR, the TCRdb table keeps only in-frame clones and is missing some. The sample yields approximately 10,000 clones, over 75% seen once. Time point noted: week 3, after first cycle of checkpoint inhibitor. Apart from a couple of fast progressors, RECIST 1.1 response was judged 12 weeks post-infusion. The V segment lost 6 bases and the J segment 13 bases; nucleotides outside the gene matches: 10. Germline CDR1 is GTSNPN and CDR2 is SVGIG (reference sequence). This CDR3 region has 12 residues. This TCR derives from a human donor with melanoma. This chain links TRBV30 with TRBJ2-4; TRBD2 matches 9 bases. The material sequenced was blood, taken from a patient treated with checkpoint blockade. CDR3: CACGLAPRPQYF. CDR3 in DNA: TGTGCCTGTGGACTAGCGCCAAGACCACAGTACTTC. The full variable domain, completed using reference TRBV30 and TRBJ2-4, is SQTIHQWPATLVQPVGSPLSLECTVEGTSNPNLYWYRQAAGRGLQLLFYSVGIGQISSEVPQNLSASRPQDRQFILSSKKLLLSDSGFYLCACGLAPRPQYFGAGTRLSVL.